This T cell receptor (beta chain) originates from a study of blood T cell repertoires in COVID-19. Study-level information: Samples representing acute and convalescent COVID-19 were sourced from the United States, Italy and Spain. T cells, B-cell-depleted T cells, or PBMCs supplied cDNA or gDNA.

Germline loops: CDR1 MNHEY, CDR2 SMNVEV (reference sequence). Deletions cut 10 bases from V and 2 bases from J, with 11 bases between. The CDR3 has 13 amino acids. Authors' processing steps: How many nucleated cells were present was estimated from reference gene primer amplification. Clones were sequenced by immunoSEQ multiplex PCR, and TCRdb holds only the in-frame ones, with some missing. The D gene and trimming were derived from the DNA, and the V and J assignments and clone size from that table. The table shows over 90,000 clones, with about nine tenths occurring only once. This sequence was found in a woman at least 80 years old in a cohort sampled during active COVID-19. Sequencing input: peripheral blood. This chain joins TRBV27 and TRBJ2-2, with TRBD1 as a possible D gene (5 bases). CDR3 region: CATRQLNTGELFF. For the CDR3, the DNA is TGTGCCACCAGACAGCTTAACACCGGGGAGCTGTTTTTT.